This T cell receptor beta chain was sequenced for a study of tissue T cells after allogeneic stem cell transplantation. A word on this clone: Its antigen is unknown. Gene and germline names: mouse. From the germline J gene comes the end of the CDR3, since the read stops 1 residue before it.

Sequencing used immunoSEQ multiplex PCR; TCRdb keeps in-frame clones, though not all of them. Among roughly 45,000 clones, around 70% were seen once, and the ten largest hold under 0.9%. CDR1 and CDR2 from the germline V gene are SGHSA and FRNQAP. The CDR3 loop spans 17 amino acids. The V and J ends lost 5 bases and 0 bases, in that order; junction bases with no gene match: 8. Regarding the study as a whole: Across patients, clones rarely overlapped, yet motif clusters were shared tissue-specifically. Blood and spleen captured only part of the tissue TCR repertoire. The patient cohort was small and clinically heterogeneous, with limited sampling depth. Anatomically similar tissues had similar TCR repertoires within each patient.

The receptor was derived from a pool of C57BL/6 mice in good health. The gene calls are TRBV16 and TRBJ2-7, with TRBD2 matching over 12 bases. Sequenced sample: sorted cells pooled from one or two spleens. CDR3 region: CASSPGTGGPSSYEQYF. The DNA read from the CDR3 is TGTGCAAGCAGCCCTGGGACTGGGGGGCCGAGCTCCTATGAACAGTAC. Together with reference TRBV16 and TRBJ2-7, the CDR3 gives the full variable domain: NAGVIQTPRHKVTGKGQEATLWCEPISGHSAVFWYRQTIVQGLEFLTYFRNQAPIDDSGMPKERFSAQMPNQSHSTLKIQSTQPQDSAVYLCASSPGTGGPSSYEQYFGPGTRLTVL.